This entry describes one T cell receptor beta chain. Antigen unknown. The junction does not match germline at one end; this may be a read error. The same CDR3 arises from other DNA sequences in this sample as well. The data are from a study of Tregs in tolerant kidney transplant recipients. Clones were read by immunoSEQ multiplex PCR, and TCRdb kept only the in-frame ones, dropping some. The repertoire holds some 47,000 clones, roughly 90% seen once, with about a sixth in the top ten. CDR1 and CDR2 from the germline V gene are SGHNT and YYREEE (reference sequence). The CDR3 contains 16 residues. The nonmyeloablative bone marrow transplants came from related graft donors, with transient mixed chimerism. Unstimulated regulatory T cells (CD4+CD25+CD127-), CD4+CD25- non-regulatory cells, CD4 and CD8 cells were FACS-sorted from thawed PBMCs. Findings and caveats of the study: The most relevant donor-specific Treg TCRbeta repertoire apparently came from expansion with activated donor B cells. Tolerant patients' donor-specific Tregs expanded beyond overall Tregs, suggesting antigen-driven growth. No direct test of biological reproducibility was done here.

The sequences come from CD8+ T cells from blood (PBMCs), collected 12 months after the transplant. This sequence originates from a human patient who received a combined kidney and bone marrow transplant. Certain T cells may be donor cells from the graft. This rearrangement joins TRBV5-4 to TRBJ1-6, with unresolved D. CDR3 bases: TGTGCCAGCAGCTTGGCCGGGAGTTTCGGTAATTCCCCCCTCCACTTT. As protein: CASSLAGSFGNSPLHF.